This TCR beta chain was captured by sequencing in a study of regulatory T cells in long-lasting Graves disease. This clonotype was seen a handful of times. In building TCR beta libraries, iRepertoire HTBI primers were used together with Arm-PCR of CDR3 regions. TCRdb used MiXCR to reprocess the multiplex PCR reads, holding one entry per CDR3 protein. The table has about 520,000 distinct CDR3 sequences, approximately 12% seen once. Described time point: newly diagnosed GD, antithyroid drugs for less than 3 months. Making the TCR library involved RNA that had been extracted from PBMCs. By American Thyroid Association guidelines, Graves' disease was diagnosed in the cohort. Per germline, CDR1 LGHNA and CDR2 YSLEER. The V and J ends lost 2 bases and 1 base respectively, with 9 bases between them. This CDR3 region has 14 residues. These data were also reused for a study on T cells in Graves' hyperthyroidism and ophthalmopathy. That study reports: In the first-round RT-PCR of the TCR CDR3, the HTBI primer set was used.

The receptor was isolated from a woman aged 25 to 45 with Graves disease. Sequenced material: peripheral blood mononuclear cells (PBMCs), taken at new diagnosis, from a patient treated with antithyroid drugs. The V gene is TRBV4-3, the J gene TRBJ2-7; no definite D call. DNA of the CDR3: TGCGCCAGCAGCCAAAGAACTGGATCCTACGAGCAGTACTTC. Its protein product is CASSQRTGSYEQYF.